The next 10 T cell receptor beta chains were all read from a single sample in a study of OX40 agonist ivuxolimab in advanced cancers. Measured with immunoSEQ multiplex PCR; TCRdb has only the in-frame clones, and not every one. The profile covers more than 60,000 clones, with roughly 80% appearing a single time and over 1.5% taken by the ten largest. The material sequenced was CD4+ or CD8+ T cells sorted from blood, taken in a trial of the OX40 agonist ivuxolimab. The receptors come from an adult with an advanced solid tumor such as melanoma, head and neck, liver or kidney cancer.

The rearrangement links TRBV6-6 to TRBJ2-7, with D perhaps TRBD1 (5 bases). Germline CDR1 reads MNHNY; CDR2 reads SVGAGI (reference sequence). Trimming took 5 bases from V and 6 from J, leaving 17 bases between them. The CDR3 consists of 14 residues. The CDR3 loop reads CASSPRDSPGEQYF. The CDR3 DNA reads TGTGCCAGCAGTCCGCGTGACAGTCCAGGCGAGCAGTACTTC.

About this clone itself: This same CDR3 is encoded by further DNA sequences in the sample. V gene TRBV10-3 combines with J gene TRBJ2-3, with D possibly TRBD2 on 6 matching bases. V lost 8 bases and J lost 3, with 6 bases in between. From germline, CDR1 is ENHRY and CDR2 SYGVKD. The CDR3 extends over 11 amino acids. The CDR3 region has the DNA TGTGCCATCGGAGGGACAGATACGCAGTATTTT. Protein sequence: CAIGGTDTQYF.

This chain uses TRBV5-8 with TRBJ1-1; D gene unclear. Trimming left V 1 base short and J 0 bases short, with 13 bases between. Germline values: CDR1 SGHTS, CDR2 YDEGEE. The CDR3 is made up of 16 amino acids. The CDR3 loop is CASSLFTHAVNTEAFF. In nucleotides, the CDR3 is TGTGCCAGCAGCTTGTTTACCCACGCGGTGAACACTGAAGCTTTCTTT.

The chain links TRBV9 to TRBJ2-3; D is uncertain. CDR1 is SGDLS, CDR2 YYNGEE, per germline. Trimming stripped 4 bases from V and 3 bases from J, with 12 bases between. This CDR3 is built from 14 residues. The CDR3 nucleotides read TGTGCCAGCAGCCTCAACGGTGGGACAGATACGCAGTATTTT. Amino acids: CASSLNGGTDTQYF.

The chain recombines TRBV6-5 with TRBJ1-2; 12 bases map to TRBD1. The J segment lost 3 bases and the V segment lost 7 bases, leaving 6 bases of the junction unmatched. Germline assignment: CDR1 MNHEY and CDR2 SVGAGI. The CDR3 covers 15 residues. The CDR3 here is CASNKGTGGDYGYTF. For the CDR3, the DNA is TGTGCCAGCAATAAAGGGACAGGGGGCGACTATGGCTACACCTTC.

J is TRBJ1-2 and V is TRBV19; D is unclear. This CDR3 contains 14 residues. The germline gives CDR1 LNHDA, CDR2 SQIVND (reference sequence). The ends were cut back, 7 bases at V and 0 bases at J, with 12 bases in the middle. CDR3 in amino acids: CASNYDGANYGYTF. The CDR3 nucleotides are TGTGCCAGTAACTATGACGGAGCTAACTATGGCTACACCTTC.

The chain links TRBV7-2 to TRBJ2-7, with unresolved D. This CDR3 is 14 amino acids long. V was trimmed by 2 bases and J by 0 bases, leaving 8 bases between them. Germline V gene lookup returns CDR1 SGHTA and CDR2 FQGNSA. CDR3 sequence: CASSLFGNSYEQYF. The CDR3 nucleotides are TGTGCCAGCAGCTTATTCGGCAACTCCTACGAGCAGTACTTC.

The rearrangement joins TRBV5-1 to TRBJ1-2; D unclear. Germline assignment: CDR1 SGHRS and CDR2 YFSETQ. This CDR3 has 14 amino acids. V gave up 5 bases and J gave up 4 bases, with 15 bases separating them. This CDR3 is CASRGSAGLYGYTF. The CDR3 region has the DNA TGCGCCAGCAGAGGATCCGCCGGGCTCTATGGCTACACCTTC.

This clone was picked up one time. The chain carries TRBV19 and TRBJ1-5; TRBD1 aligns across 7 bases. This CDR3 is 18 amino acids long. V gave up 1 base and J gave up 6 bases; unmatched junction bases: 15. Germline lookup yields CDR1 LNHDA and CDR2 SQIVND (reference sequence). CDR3: CASSIVGLTGPSGQPQHF. CDR3 nucleotide sequence: TGTGCCAGTAGTATAGTGGGGTTGACAGGGCCATCAGGTCAGCCCCAGCATTTT.

The genes are TRBV6-6 and TRBJ2-5, with TRBD1 matching 9 bases. Germline CDR1 is MNHNY and CDR2 is SVGAGI (reference sequence). The V gene end was trimmed by 0 bases and the J gene end by 2 bases; junction bases not matched to a gene: 4. This CDR3 region has 16 residues. CDR3 residues: CASSYSGTGHQETQYF. The CDR3 nucleotides read TGTGCCAGCAGTTACTCGGGGACAGGGCATCAAGAGACCCAGTACTTC.